Below, one T cell receptor (beta chain) is given with its context. The antigen is unknown. A read error may explain this, as a much larger clone is one base away. The data stem from a study of Graves' ophthalmopathy and Graves' hyperthyroidism. In donors with ophthalmopathy, activity was moderate-to-severe, with CAS ≥3, NOSPECS ≥4 and duration under 3 months. Serum thyroxine and TRAb, along with clinical symptoms, thyroid ultrasound and orbital computed tomography, were what diagnosis relied on. This CDR3 is built from 14 residues. Germline assignment: CDR1 SGDLS and CDR2 YYNGEE. Findings of the study overall: Most clonotypes expanded in thyroid above 0.001 frequency were present in blood too.

Amplification of the TCR beta CDR3 regions used RNA transcripts (as template). The first round was an RT-PCR with HTBI primers, and the second round was a multiplex PCR. TCRdb re-called the multiplex PCR reads with MiXCR, one entry per CDR3 protein. Of more than 550,000 distinct CDR3 sequences in the sample, about two fifths are singletons; the top ten hold 3% to 4%. Sequenced sample: peripheral blood. The chain uses TRBV9 and TRBJ2-5; D is uncertain. This receptor was identified in an adult man with Graves' ophthalmopathy. The CDR3 nucleotides are TGTGCCGGCAGCGTAGATCTTAGCCAAGAGACCCAGTACTTC. Translating gives CAGSVDLSQETQYF.